This T cell receptor (beta chain) originates from a study of cytomegalovirus exposure and HLA in healthy donors. Study information: The 120 validation repertoires used the same platform as the 650 to 850 first-cohort repertoires (as reported by a later analysis). Study results and caveats: In vitro testing confirmed a few CMV-associated chains as specific for CMV antigens. According to the study, 150 to 200 TCR beta chains were cytomegalovirus-associated.

In regard to this clone: Its antigen is unknown.

The CDR3 has 17 amino acids. CDR1 and CDR2 (germline): SGHNT, YYREEE (reference sequence). V gave up 4 bases and J gave up 2 bases; unmatched junction bases: 11. Donors were drawn from the approximately 120-subject validation cohort, separate from the roughly 670-subject first cohort. Method: immunoSEQ multiplex PCR; TCRdb's copy keeps in-frame clones and lacks some. Among some 64,000 clones listed, about 97% were seen once. J is TRBJ1-2 and V is TRBV5-4; 10 bases map to TRBD1. The TCR was taken from a woman under 30 in good health and CMV-seropositive. The sequenced sample was PBMCs. Here the CDR3 reads CASSPGTGAPRNYGYTF. Here the CDR3 DNA reads TGTGCCAGCAGCCCTGGGACAGGGGCCCCCAGGAACTATGGCTACACCTTC.